This T cell receptor beta chain came from a study of beta chain features in type 1 diabetes. General observations from the study: A moderate, significant TCRB CDR3 shortening appeared in type 1 diabetes across four CD4+ subsets.

This clone was recorded at least ten times. Antigen specificity is unknown. An end of the junction does not agree with germline; a read error may underlie this. Germline-derived CDR1 and CDR2 are KGHSH and LQKENI. The CDR3 length is 13 residues. Every isolated RNA sample was fully reverse transcribed, so sequencing captured expressed TCRB transcripts. The assay was immunoSEQ multiplex PCR, and TCRdb's table has in-frame clones only and misses some. The data hold 300,000 to 350,000 clones, with 9.3% observed a single time. The TCR originated in a man aged 30-40 years with type 1 diabetes. The chain has TRBV18 and TRBJ1-2; D is undetermined. Source material: central memory CD4+ T cells from blood. CDR3 coding DNA: TGTGCCAGCTCGTACGAGCCTAAAGTGGCTGGGCACTTC. Translating gives CASSYEPKVAGHF.